The entry that follows covers one TCR beta chain sequence. This entry is derived from a study of long-term antiretroviral therapy in people with HIV. The run of the v3.0 immunoSEQ assay was at survey level. Using immunoSEQ multiplex PCR, the repertoire was profiled, and TCRdb retains in-frame clones only, with some absent. This sample yields 30,000 to 35,000 clones, of which about four fifths are seen a single time; roughly 3.5% belongs to the top ten. The ends lost 0 bases at V and 5 bases at J; junction bases unmatched: 4. The CDR3 consists of 15 residues. Looked up from germline, CDR1 is SGHRS and CDR2 is YFSETQ.

This specimen consisted of unsorted PBMCs, obtained 3 years after starting antiretroviral therapy. This receptor was identified in a man aged 50 to 60 with HIV. This chain links TRBV5-1 with TRBJ2-1, with 8 nucleotides matching TRBD2. The CDR3, as DNA: TGCGCCAGCAGCTTGGAGCTAGCGGGCAACAATGAGCAGTTCTTC. Translated: CASSLELAGNNEQFF.